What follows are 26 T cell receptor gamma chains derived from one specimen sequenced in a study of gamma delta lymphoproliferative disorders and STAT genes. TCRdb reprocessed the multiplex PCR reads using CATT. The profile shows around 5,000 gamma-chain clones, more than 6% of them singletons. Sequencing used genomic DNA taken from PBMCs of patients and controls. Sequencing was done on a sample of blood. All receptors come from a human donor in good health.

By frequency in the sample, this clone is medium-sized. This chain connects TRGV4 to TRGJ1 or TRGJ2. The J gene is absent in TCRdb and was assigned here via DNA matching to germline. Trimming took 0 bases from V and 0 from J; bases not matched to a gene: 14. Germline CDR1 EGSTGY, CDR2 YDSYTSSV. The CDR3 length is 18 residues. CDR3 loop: CATWDGVVFFLNYYKKLF. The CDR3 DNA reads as TGTGCCACCTGGGATGGGGTGGTCTTTTTCCTGAATTATTATAAGAAACTCTTT.

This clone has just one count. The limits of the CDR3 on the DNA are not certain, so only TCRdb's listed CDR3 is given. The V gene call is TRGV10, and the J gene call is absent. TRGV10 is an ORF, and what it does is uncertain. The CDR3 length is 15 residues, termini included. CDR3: CTTVLRGTFYYKKLF.

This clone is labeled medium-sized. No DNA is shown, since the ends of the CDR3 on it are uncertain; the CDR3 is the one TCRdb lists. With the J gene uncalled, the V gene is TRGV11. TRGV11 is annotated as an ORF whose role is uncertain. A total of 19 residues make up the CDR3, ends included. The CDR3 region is CTTVPAGLGTGPNYYKKLF.

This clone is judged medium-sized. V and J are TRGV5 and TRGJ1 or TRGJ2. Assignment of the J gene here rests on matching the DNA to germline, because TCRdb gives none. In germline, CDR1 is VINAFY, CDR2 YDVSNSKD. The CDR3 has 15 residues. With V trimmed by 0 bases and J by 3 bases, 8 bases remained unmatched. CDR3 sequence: CATWDRPSIYYKKLF. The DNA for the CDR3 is TGTGCCACCTGGGACAGGCCATCGATTTATTATAAGAAACTCTTT.

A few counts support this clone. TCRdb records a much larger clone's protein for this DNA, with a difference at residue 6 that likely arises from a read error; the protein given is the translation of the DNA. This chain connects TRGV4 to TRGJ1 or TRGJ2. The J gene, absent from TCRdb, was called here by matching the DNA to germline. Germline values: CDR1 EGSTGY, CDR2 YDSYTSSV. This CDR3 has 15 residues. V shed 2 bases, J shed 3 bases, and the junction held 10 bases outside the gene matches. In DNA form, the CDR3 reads TGTGCCACCTGGGATGAGCCTTGGGGTTATTATAAGAAACTCTTT. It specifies CATWDEPWGYYKKLF.

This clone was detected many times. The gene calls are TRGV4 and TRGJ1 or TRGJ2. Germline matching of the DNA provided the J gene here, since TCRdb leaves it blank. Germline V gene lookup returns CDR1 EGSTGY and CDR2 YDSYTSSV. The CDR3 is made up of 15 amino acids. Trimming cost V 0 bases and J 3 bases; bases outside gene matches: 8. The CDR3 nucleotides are TGTGCCACCTGGGATGGGACGTTCGGTTATTATAAGAAACTCTTT. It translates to CATWDGTFGYYKKLF.

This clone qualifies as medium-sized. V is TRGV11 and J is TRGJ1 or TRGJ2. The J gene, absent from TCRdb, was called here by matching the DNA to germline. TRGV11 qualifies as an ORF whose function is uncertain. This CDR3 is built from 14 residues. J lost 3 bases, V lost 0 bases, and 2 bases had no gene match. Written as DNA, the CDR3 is TGTGCCTGCTGGATTAGGCACTTTTATTATAAGAAACTCTTT. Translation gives CACWIRHFYYKKLF.

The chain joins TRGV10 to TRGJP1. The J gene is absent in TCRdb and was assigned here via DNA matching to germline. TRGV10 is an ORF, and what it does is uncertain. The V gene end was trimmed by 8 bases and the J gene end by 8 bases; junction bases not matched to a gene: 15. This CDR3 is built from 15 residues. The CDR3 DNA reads TGTGCTGCGTGGGATCCCCCCCCTCTGGGTTGGTTCAAGATATTT. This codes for CAAWDPPPLGWFKIF.

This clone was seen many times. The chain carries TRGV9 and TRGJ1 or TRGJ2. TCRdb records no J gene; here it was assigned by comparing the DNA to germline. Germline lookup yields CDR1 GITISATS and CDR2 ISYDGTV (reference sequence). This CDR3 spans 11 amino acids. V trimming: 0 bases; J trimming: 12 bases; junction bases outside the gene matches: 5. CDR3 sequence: CALWEVSGKLF. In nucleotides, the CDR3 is TGTGCCTTGTGGGAGGTGTCAGGGAAACTCTTT.

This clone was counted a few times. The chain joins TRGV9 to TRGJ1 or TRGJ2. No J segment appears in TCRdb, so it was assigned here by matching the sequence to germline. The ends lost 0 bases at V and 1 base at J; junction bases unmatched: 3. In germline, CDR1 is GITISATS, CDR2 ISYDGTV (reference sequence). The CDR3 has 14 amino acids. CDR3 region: CALWEVTNYYKKLF. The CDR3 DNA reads TGTGCCTTGTGGGAGGTGACCAATTATTATAAGAAACTCTTT.

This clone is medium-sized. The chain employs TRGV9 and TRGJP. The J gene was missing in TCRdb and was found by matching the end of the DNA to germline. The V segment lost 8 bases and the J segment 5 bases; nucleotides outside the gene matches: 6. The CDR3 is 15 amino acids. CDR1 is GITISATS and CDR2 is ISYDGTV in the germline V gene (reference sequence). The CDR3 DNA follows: TGTGCCTTGTCGAACAAAGAGTTGGGCAAAAAAATCAAGGTATTT. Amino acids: CALSNKELGKKIKVF.

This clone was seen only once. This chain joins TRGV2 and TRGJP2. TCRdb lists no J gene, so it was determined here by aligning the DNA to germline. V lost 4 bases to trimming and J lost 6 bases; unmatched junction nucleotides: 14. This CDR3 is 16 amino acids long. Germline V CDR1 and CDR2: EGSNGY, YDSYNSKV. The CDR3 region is CATWEGDRRRDWIKTF. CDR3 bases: TGTGCCACCTGGGAAGGGGATAGGCGGCGTGATTGGATCAAGACGTTT.

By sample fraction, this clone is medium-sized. CDR3 DNA sequence: TGTGCCACCTGGGACGGGCCTGCTCGGAATACCACTGGTTGGTTCAAGATATTT. Translation gives CATWDGPARNTTGWFKIF. J is TRGJP1 and V is TRGV2. TCRdb leaves out the J gene; it was filled in here by matching the DNA to germline. This CDR3 contains 18 residues. Losses at the gene ends were 0 bases for V and 0 bases for J; bases not matched to a gene: 10. Per the germline V gene, CDR1 is EGSNGY and CDR2 is YDSYNSKV.

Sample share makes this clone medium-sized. The CDR3 is CATPLCTTGWFKIF. The DNA for the CDR3 is TGTGCCACCCCCCTCTGTACCACTGGTTGGTTCAAGATATTT. The genes are TRGV8 and TRGJP1. No J gene is reported in TCRdb; it was inferred here by comparing the DNA with germline. With 9 bases clipped from V and 1 base from J, the junction kept 8 bases outside the gene matches. This CDR3 has 14 amino acids. Germline CDR1 and CDR2: VENAVY and YDSYNSRV.

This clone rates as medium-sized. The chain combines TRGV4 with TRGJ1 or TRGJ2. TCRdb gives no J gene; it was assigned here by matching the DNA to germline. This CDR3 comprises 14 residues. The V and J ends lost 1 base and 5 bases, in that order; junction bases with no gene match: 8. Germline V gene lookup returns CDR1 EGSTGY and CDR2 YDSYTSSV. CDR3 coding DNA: TGTGCCACCTGGGATGGAGGAAGAGATTATAAGAAACTCTTT. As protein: CATWDGGRDYKKLF.

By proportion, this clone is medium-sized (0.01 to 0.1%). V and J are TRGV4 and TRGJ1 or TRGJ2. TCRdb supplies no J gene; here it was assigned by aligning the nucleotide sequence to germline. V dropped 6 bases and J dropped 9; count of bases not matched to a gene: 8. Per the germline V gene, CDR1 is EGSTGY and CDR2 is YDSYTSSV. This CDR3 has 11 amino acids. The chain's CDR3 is CATWNFSKKLF. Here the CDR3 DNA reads TGTGCCACCTGGAACTTTAGTAAGAAACTCTTT.

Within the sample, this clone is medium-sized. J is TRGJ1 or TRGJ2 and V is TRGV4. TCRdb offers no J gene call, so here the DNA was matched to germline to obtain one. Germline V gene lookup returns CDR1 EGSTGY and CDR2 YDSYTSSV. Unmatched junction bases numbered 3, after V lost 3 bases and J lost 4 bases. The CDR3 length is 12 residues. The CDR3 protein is CATWDMYYKKLF. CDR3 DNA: TGTGCCACCTGGGATATGTATTATAAGAAACTCTTT.

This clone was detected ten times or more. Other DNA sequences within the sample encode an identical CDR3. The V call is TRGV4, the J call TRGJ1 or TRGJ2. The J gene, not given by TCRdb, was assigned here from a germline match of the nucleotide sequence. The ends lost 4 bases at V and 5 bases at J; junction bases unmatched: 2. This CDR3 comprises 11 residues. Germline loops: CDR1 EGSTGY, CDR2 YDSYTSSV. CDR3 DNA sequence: TGTGCCACCTGGGAGGATTATAAGAAACTCTTT. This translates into CATWEDYKKLF.

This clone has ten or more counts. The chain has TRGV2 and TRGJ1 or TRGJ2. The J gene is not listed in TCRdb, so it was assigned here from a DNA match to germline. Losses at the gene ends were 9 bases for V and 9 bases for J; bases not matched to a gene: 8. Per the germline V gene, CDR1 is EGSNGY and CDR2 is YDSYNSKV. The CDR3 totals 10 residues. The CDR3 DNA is TGTGCCACCGTCTCCTGTAAGAAACTCTTT. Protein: CATVSCKKLF.

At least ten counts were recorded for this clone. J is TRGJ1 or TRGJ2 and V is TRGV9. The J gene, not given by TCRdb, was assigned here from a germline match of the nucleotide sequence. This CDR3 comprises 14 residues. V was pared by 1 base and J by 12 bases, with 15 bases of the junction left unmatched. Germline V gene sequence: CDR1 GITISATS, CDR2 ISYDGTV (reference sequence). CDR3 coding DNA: TGTGCCTTGTGGGAGGTAACCCATAACGACGGGAAACTCTTT. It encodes CALWEVTHNDGKLF.

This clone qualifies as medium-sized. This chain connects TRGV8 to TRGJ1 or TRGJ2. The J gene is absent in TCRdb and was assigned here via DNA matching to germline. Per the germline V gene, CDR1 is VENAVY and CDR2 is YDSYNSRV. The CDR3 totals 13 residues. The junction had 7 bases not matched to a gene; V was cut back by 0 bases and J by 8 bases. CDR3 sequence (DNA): TGTGCCACCTGGGATAGGGGGAGTCATAAGAAACTCTTT. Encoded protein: CATWDRGSHKKLF.

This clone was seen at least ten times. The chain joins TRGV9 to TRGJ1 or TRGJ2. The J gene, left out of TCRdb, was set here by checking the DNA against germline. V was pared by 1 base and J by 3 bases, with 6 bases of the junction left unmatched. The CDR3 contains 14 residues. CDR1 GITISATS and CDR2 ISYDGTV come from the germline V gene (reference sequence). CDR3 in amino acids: CALWEVGLYYKKLF. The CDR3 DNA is TGTGCCTTGTGGGAGGTAGGGCTTTATTATAAGAAACTCTTT.

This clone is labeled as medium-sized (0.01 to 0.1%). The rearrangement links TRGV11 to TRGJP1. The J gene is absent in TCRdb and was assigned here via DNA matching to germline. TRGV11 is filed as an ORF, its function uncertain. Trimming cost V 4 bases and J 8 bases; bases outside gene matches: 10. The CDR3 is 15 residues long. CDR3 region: CACWISPPRGWFKIF. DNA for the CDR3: TGTGCCTGCTGGATTAGTCCACCCAGGGGTTGGTTCAAGATATTT.

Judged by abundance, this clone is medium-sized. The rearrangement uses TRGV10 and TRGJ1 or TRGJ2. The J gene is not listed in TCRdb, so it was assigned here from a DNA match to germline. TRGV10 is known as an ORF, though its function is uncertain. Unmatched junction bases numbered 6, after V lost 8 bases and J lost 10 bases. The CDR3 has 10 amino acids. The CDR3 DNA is TGTGCTGCGTGGGATCGAAAGAAACTCTTT. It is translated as CAAWDRKKLF.

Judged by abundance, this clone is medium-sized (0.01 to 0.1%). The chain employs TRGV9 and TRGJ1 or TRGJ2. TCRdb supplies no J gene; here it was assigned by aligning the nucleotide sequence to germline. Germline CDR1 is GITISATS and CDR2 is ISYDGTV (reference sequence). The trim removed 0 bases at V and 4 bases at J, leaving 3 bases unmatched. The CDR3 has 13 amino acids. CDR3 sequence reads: CALWEVRYYKKLF. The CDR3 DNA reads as TGTGCCTTGTGGGAGGTGCGGTATTATAAGAAACTCTTT.

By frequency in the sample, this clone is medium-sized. The CDR3 nucleotides read TGTGCCACCTGGGAGCAGAATTATTATAAGAAACTCTTT. This sequence encodes CATWEQNYYKKLF. The chain combines TRGV8 with TRGJ1 or TRGJ2. The J gene comes from matching the DNA to germline here; TCRdb lacks it. V lost 4 bases and J lost 0; bases outside the gene matches: 3. Germline V gene sequence: CDR1 VENAVY, CDR2 YDSYNSRV. The CDR3 contains 13 residues.